The clone carrying this T cell receptor (beta chain) was seen at least ten times. Its antigen remains unidentified. This specimen belongs to a study of neurological immune-mediated disorders. Overall study findings and caveats: The most TCR clonal expansion was seen in HTLV-1-associated myelopathy, and the least was seen in multiple sclerosis, which fell below healthy controls.

TCRdb independently ran MiXCR on the 5' RACE reads; one entry per CDR3 protein. The sample has about 62,000 distinct CDR3 sequences; 4.5% to 5.5% are singletons. CDR3 size: 14 residues. The V gene's germline CDR1 is DFQATT and CDR2 SNEGSKA (reference sequence). V lost 2 bases and J 8 bases, leaving 13 bases between the germline ends. V usage is TRBV20-1 and J usage is TRBJ1-6; TRBD1 might be the D (5 bases). The specimen was PBMCs. The TCR originated in a woman aged 45-65 years with multiple sclerosis. As DNA, the CDR3 is TGCAGTGCTAGAAAGGGCCTGGGGGATTCACCCCTCCACTTT. As protein: CSARKGLGDSPLHF.